This T cell receptor (beta chain) was found in a study of neurological immune-mediated disorders. The V segment lost 2 bases and the J segment 3 bases; nucleotides outside the gene matches: 8. The CDR3 totals 16 residues. Using its own MiXCR run on the 5' RACE reads, TCRdb lists one record per CDR3 protein. Of approximately 47,000 distinct CDR3 sequences in the sample, 9.5% to 15% were seen once. At least ten counts were recorded for this clonotype. The time point is: longitudinal time-point 3. This receptor was taken from a male donor with HTLV-1-associated myelopathy (HAM/TSP). Input material: PBMCs. The rearrangement links TRBV12-3 or TRBV12-4 to TRBJ1-2; 8 bases agree with TRBD1. The CDR3 loop reads CASSLLVQGAYYGYTF. The CDR3 nucleotides are TGTGCCAGCAGTTTACTCGTCCAGGGGGCTTACTATGGCTACACCTTC.